The 30 T cell receptor beta chains in this list originate from one sample, sequenced in a study of blood T cell repertoires in COVID-19. Here immunoSEQ multiplex PCR was the method, and the copy in TCRdb shows in-frame clones only, minus some. Of under 150,000 clones listed, around 90% were seen once; the top ten hold about 3.5%. The sample taken for sequencing was peripheral blood. These receptors were taken from a man in his fifties or sixties with active COVID-19.

The chain uses TRBV5-1 and TRBJ2-5; 9 positions match TRBD2. Losses at the gene ends were 4 bases for V and 5 bases for J; bases not matched to a gene: 9. Per germline, CDR1 SGHRS and CDR2 YFSETQ. The CDR3 runs 15 residues. The CDR3 DNA reads TGCGCCAGCAGCCCCATAGCGGGGGTACGCGAGACCCAGTACTTC. It specifies CASSPIAGVRETQYF.

The chain is built from TRBV5-6 and TRBJ2-1; D remains unclear. V was cut by 7 bases and J by 0 bases, with 5 bases left in between. CDR1 and CDR2 from the germline V gene are SGHDT and YYEEEE. This CDR3 is built from 12 residues. The CDR3 loop reads CASGASYNEQFF. Here the CDR3 DNA reads TGTGCCAGCGGAGCCTCCTACAATGAGCAGTTCTTC.

The chain joins TRBV29-1 to TRBJ2-3; 7 positions match TRBD2. The length of the CDR3 is 13 residues. Germline CDR1 reads SQVTM; CDR2 reads ANQGSEA. In DNA form, the CDR3 reads TGCACCACCCGCGGGGGACTAACAGATACGCAGTATTTT. Amino acids: CTTRGGLTDTQYF.

V usage is TRBV5-1 and J usage is TRBJ2-3; D call uncertain. The length of the CDR3 is 14 residues. V dropped 4 bases and J dropped 2 bases, with 11 bases sitting between them. Germline lookup yields CDR1 SGHRS and CDR2 YFSETQ. CDR3 coding DNA: TGCGCCAGCAGCCTCGGAACAGTCACAGATACGCAGTATTTT. Residues: CASSLGTVTDTQYF.

CDR3 DNA sequence: TGTGCCAGCTCACCTATACAGGGGGGGACTGAAGCTTTCTTT. Translated, it gives CASSPIQGGTEAFF. The V call is TRBV18, the J call TRBJ1-1, with 8 bases that match TRBD1. The CDR3 spans 14 residues. The trim removed 3 bases at V and 5 bases at J, leaving 5 bases unmatched. The germline gives CDR1 KGHSH, CDR2 LQKENI.

CDR3 sequence (DNA): TGTGCCAGCAGCTCAAGAAGGCCGAGCGAACAAGAGACCCAGTACTTC. Its translation: CASSSRRPSEQETQYF. The V call is TRBV3-1 (or the pseudogene TRBV3-2), the J call TRBJ2-5; D gene ambiguous. The CDR3 runs to 16 residues. Germline V gene sequence: CDR1 LGHDT, CDR2 YNNKEL (reference sequence). The V end lost 5 bases, the J end lost 2 bases, and 18 bases lay between the germline ends.

The gene calls are TRBV28 and TRBJ2-6; possibly TRBD1 for D (5 bases). The CDR3 has 17 residues. V was shortened by 6 bases and J by 3 bases, with 18 bases between the two germline ends. Germline CDR1 reads MDHEN; CDR2 reads SYDVKM. CDR3 DNA: TGTGCCAGCAGAAAATTTAGAGACAGTGGTGGGGCCAACGTCCTGACTTTC. It specifies CASRKFRDSGGANVLTF.

CDR3 nucleotide sequence: TGCGCCAGCAGCTCCCAACTAGCGGCCTCCTACAATGAGCAGTTCTTC. This codes for CASSSQLAASYNEQFF. The J gene is TRBJ2-1, the V gene TRBV5-1; 8 positions agree with TRBD2. Per the germline V gene, CDR1 is SGHRS and CDR2 is YFSETQ. Trimming removed 3 bases from V and 0 bases from J; junction bases left unmatched: 5. This CDR3 has 16 amino acids.

The chain has TRBV12-3 or TRBV12-4 and TRBJ1-1; no clear D gene. The CDR3 runs to 12 residues. Trimming took 6 bases from V and 6 from J, leaving 11 bases between them. CDR3 sequence: CASRTAGAEAFF. In DNA form, the CDR3 reads TGTGCCAGCAGGACCGCGGGCGCTGAAGCTTTCTTT.

The rearrangement links TRBV18 to TRBJ2-4; D is unclear. With 3 bases removed from V and 5 bases from J, the gap between germline ends came to 8 bases. This CDR3 region has 13 residues. Germline CDR1 and CDR2: KGHSH and LQKENI. CDR3 residues: CASSPYPQNIQYF. In DNA form, the CDR3 reads TGTGCCAGCTCACCCTACCCCCAAAACATTCAGTACTTC.

The chain has TRBV14 and TRBJ1-3, with D possibly matching TRBD1 (5 bases). Germline loops: CDR1 SGHDN, CDR2 FVKESK. The CDR3 has 17 amino acids. Trimming removed 2 bases at V and 2 bases at J, with 16 bases between. The CDR3 loop is CASSQQAPGLTGNTIYF. The CDR3 DNA reads as TGTGCCAGCAGCCAACAAGCCCCGGGACTTACTGGAAACACCATATATTTT.

V usage is TRBV18 and J usage is TRBJ1-6, with 9 positions matching TRBD1. Germline-derived CDR1 and CDR2 are KGHSH and LQKENI. After removal of 4 bases from V and 7 bases from J, the junction contained 8 bases not matched to a gene. The CDR3 is made up of 16 amino acids. CDR3 in amino acids: CASSRIGQGHNSPLHF. Written as DNA, the CDR3 is TGTGCCAGCTCACGGATCGGACAGGGGCACAATTCACCCCTCCACTTT.

The genes are TRBV6-1 and TRBJ1-5; no clear D. Germline CDR1 MNHNS, CDR2 SASEGT. V shed 2 bases and J shed 0 bases, with 5 bases lying between them. This CDR3 comprises 14 residues. The CDR3 DNA is TGTGCCAGCAGTGAACACGGTAGCAATCAGCCCCAGCATTTT. This encodes CASSEHGSNQPQHF.

The chain links TRBV9 to TRBJ1-5; the D gene is possibly TRBD1 (6 bases). Germline V lookup: CDR1 SGDLS, CDR2 YYNGEE. The CDR3 contains 14 residues. V was pared by 0 bases and J by 5 bases, with 9 bases between. CDR3 nucleotide sequence: TGTGCCAGCAGCGTAGGACAGGAGTATCAGCCCCAGCATTTT. This encodes CASSVGQEYQPQHF.

The chain joins TRBV11-3 to TRBJ2-1; perhaps TRBD2 as D (6 bases). V dropped 3 bases and J dropped 5 bases, with 11 bases sitting between them. From germline, CDR1 is SGHNT and CDR2 YENEEA. This CDR3 comprises 14 residues. The CDR3 here is CASSFGWEDNEQFF. Here the CDR3 DNA reads TGTGCCAGCAGCTTCGGGTGGGAGGACAATGAGCAGTTCTTC.

The J gene is TRBJ1-6, the V gene TRBV6-5, with D unresolved. CDR1 is MNHEY, CDR2 SVGAGI, per germline. Between the trimmed V and J ends, which lost 6 bases and 6 bases, there was a span of 15 bases. The length of the CDR3 is 15 residues. The DNA for the CDR3 is TGTGCCAGCAGGTCAATATCGCGGCGTAATTCACCCCTCCACTTT. Amino acids: CASRSISRRNSPLHF.

V usage is TRBV27 and J usage is TRBJ2-1, with 8 bases aligning to TRBD2. The junction had 3 bases not matched to a gene; V was cut back by 5 bases and J by 3 bases. From germline, CDR1 is MNHEY and CDR2 SMNVEV (reference sequence). The CDR3 totals 14 residues. This CDR3 is CASSLSGGYNEQFF. The DNA for the CDR3 is TGTGCCAGCAGTCTAAGCGGGGGCTACAATGAGCAGTTCTTC.

The rearrangement links TRBV6-6 to TRBJ1-5; unclear D gene. Per the germline V gene, CDR1 is MNHNY and CDR2 is SVGAGI (reference sequence). The CDR3 loop spans 14 amino acids. Trimming pared 2 bases from V and 6 bases from J, leaving 11 bases between. In DNA, the CDR3 is TGTGCCAGCAGTTACAGCACGGAGGTTCAGCCCCAGCATTTT. Residues: CASSYSTEVQPQHF.

The genes are TRBV19 and TRBJ1-5; a possible D gene is TRBD1 (6 bases). The V gene's germline CDR1 is LNHDA and CDR2 SQIVND (reference sequence). V lost 6 bases and J 1 base, leaving 13 bases between the germline ends. The CDR3 is 15 amino acids. The CDR3 coding sequence is TGTGCCAGTAGACCACAGGGTACGAGCAATCAGCCCCAGCATTTT. Translating it yields CASRPQGTSNQPQHF.

This chain uses TRBV5-4 with TRBJ1-3; possibly TRBD1 for D (6 bases). Germline V gives CDR1 SGHNT, CDR2 YYREEE (reference sequence). There are 15 residues in the CDR3. V was trimmed by 4 bases and J by 0 bases, leaving 11 bases between them. This CDR3 reads CASSPGQHSGNTIYF. As DNA, the CDR3 is TGTGCCAGCAGCCCAGGACAGCACTCTGGAAACACCATATATTTT. Filled out from reference TRBV5-4 and TRBJ1-3, the complete variable domain reads ETGVTQSPTHLIKTRGQQVTLRCSSQSGHNTVSWYQQALGQGPQFIFQYYREEENGRGNFPPRFSGLQFPNYSSELNVNALELDDSALYLCASSPGQHSGNTIYFGEGSWLTVV.

The rearrangement joins TRBV24-1 to TRBJ2-3; D possibly corresponds to TRBD1 (5 bases). The CDR3 consists of 15 residues. CDR1 and CDR2 (germline): KGHDR, SFDVKD. The germline V and J ends were trimmed by 4 bases and 2 bases, with 12 bases remaining between them. CDR3 residues: CATSEGRAYTDTQYF. The CDR3 bases are TGTGCCACCAGTGAGGGCAGGGCCTACACAGATACGCAGTATTTT.

The V call is TRBV6-1, the J call TRBJ1-2; possibly TRBD1 for D (5 bases). Trimming left V 4 bases short and J 2 bases short, with 17 bases between. Germline assignment: CDR1 MNHNS and CDR2 SASEGT. The CDR3 is 16 residues long. CDR3: CASSVDKGRHNYGYTF. CDR3 coding DNA: TGTGCCAGCAGTGTAGATAAGGGGCGACACAACTATGGCTACACCTTC.

This sequence joins TRBV15 and TRBJ2-3, with TRBD2 identical over 7 bases. The germline gives CDR1 LNHNV, CDR2 YYDKDF (reference sequence). After removal of 8 bases from V and 3 bases from J, the junction contained 11 bases not matched to a gene. CDR3 length equals 15 residues. In nucleotides, the CDR3 is TGTGCCACCTCTGGGGTGGCGGGAGCAACAGATACGCAGTATTTT. Protein product: CATSGVAGATDTQYF. The complete variable domain, with remaining parts taken from reference TRBV15 and TRBJ2-3, reads DAMVIQNPRYQVTQFGKPVTLSCSQTLNHNVMYWYQQKSSQAPKLLFHYYDKDFNNEADTPDNFQSRRPNTSFCFLDIRSPGLGDTAMYLCATSGVAGATDTQYFGPGTRLTVL.

The rearrangement joins TRBV19 to TRBJ1-5, with D perhaps matching TRBD1 (5 bases). This CDR3 is built from 13 residues. Germline CDR1 reads LNHDA; CDR2 reads SQIVND (reference sequence). Trimming removed 8 bases at V and 0 bases at J, with 8 bases between. The CDR3, as DNA: TGTGCCAGTGACAGCATTAGCAATCAGCCCCAGCATTTT. Translating gives CASDSISNQPQHF.

V and J are TRBV5-1 and TRBJ1-3; 8 nucleotides match TRBD1. The CDR3 loop spans 18 amino acids. Germline lookup yields CDR1 SGHRS and CDR2 YFSETQ. Germline trimming cut 4 bases from V and 3 bases from J; bases unmatched to any gene: 15. The CDR3 loop is CASSPEISRGRDGNTIYF. CDR3 sequence (DNA): TGCGCCAGCAGCCCCGAAATCTCCAGGGGGCGCGATGGAAACACCATATATTTT. Full variable domain (remainder filled in from reference TRBV5-1 and TRBJ1-3): KAGVTQTPRYLIKTRGQQVTLSCSPISGHRSVSWYQQTPGQGLQFLFEYFSETQRNKGNFPGRFSGRQFSNSRSEMNVSTLELGDSALYLCASSPEISRGRDGNTIYFGEGSWLTVV.

This clone is a singleton in its sample. The chain couples TRBV19 to TRBJ2-3; 10 nucleotides line up with TRBD2. The CDR3 contains 16 residues. Germline CDR1 reads LNHDA; CDR2 reads SQIVND (reference sequence). Trimming took 1 base from V and 4 from J; bases not matched to a gene: 5. CDR3 sequence reads: CASSIGLAGASDTQYF. The CDR3 DNA is TGTGCCAGTAGTATAGGGCTAGCGGGGGCCTCAGATACGCAGTATTTT.

V usage is TRBV6-5 and J usage is TRBJ2-5; 8 nucleotides align to TRBD2. The CDR3 runs 16 residues. Germline CDR1 MNHEY, CDR2 SVGAGI. The junction had 5 bases not matched to a gene; V was cut back by 1 base and J by 1 base. The CDR3 loop reads CASSYFAGGTQETQYF. CDR3 coding DNA: TGTGCCAGCAGTTACTTTGCGGGGGGAACCCAAGAGACCCAGTACTTC.

This rearrangement joins TRBV28 to TRBJ1-2; D is possibly TRBD1 (5 bases). This CDR3 is 14 amino acids long. Germline V gene sequence: CDR1 MDHEN, CDR2 SYDVKM. V shed 2 bases and J shed 4 bases, with 11 bases lying between them. The DNA of the CDR3 is TGTGCCAGCAGTTTAGGCGGGGGGATCTATGGCTACACCTTC. Its translation: CASSLGGGIYGYTF.

The chain is built from TRBV15 and TRBJ1-2; no clear D. CDR3 length: 14 residues. Trimming stripped 0 bases from V and 2 bases from J, with 7 bases between. CDR1 is LNHNV, CDR2 YYDKDF, per germline (reference sequence). The CDR3 sequence: CATSRDPGNYGYTF. CDR3 in DNA: TGTGCCACCAGCAGAGATCCGGGGAACTATGGCTACACCTTC.

The chain employs TRBV3-1 (or the pseudogene TRBV3-2) and TRBJ1-2; D may be TRBD1 (6 bases). The length of the CDR3 is 16 residues. The V end lost 0 bases, the J end lost 3 bases, and 14 bases lay between the germline ends. The V gene's germline CDR1 is LGHDT and CDR2 YNNKEL (reference sequence). CDR3 DNA: TGTGCCAGCAGCCAAGATCGCGACAGGCGCTACTATGGCTACACCTTC. Residues: CASSQDRDRRYYGYTF.